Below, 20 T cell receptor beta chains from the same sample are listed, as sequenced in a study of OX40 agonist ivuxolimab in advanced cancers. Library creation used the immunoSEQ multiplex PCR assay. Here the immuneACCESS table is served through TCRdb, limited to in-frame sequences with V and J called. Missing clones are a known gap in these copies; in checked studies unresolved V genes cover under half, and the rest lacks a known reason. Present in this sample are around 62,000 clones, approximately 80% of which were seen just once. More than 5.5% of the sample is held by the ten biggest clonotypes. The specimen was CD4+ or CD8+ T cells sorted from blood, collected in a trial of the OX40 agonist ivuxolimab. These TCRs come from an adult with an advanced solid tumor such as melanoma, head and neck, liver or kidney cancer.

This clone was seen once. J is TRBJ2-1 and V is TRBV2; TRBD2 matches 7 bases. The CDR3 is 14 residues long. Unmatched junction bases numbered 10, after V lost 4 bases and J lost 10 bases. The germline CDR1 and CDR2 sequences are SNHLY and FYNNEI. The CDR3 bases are TGTGCCAGCAGTGTGGGGACTATAGGAAGGGAGCAGTTCTTC. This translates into CASSVGTIGREQFF. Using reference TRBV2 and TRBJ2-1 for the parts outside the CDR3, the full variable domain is EPEVTQTPSHQVTQMGQEVILRCVPISNHLYFYWYRQILGQKVEFLVSFYNNEISEKSEIFDDQFSVERPDGSNFTLKIRSTKLEDSAMYFCASSVGTIGREQFFGPGTRLTVL.

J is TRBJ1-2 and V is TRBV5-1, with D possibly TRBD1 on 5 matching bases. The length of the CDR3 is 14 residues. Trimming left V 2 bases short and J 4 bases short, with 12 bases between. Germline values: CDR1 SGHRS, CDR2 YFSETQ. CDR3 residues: CASSFEGERYGYTF. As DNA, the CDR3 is TGCGCCAGCAGCTTTGAAGGGGAGCGCTATGGCTACACCTTC.

CDR3 bases: TGTGCCAGCAGCCCACAGCGCGGACGCACAGATACGCAGTATTTT. It encodes CASSPQRGRTDTQYF. V usage is TRBV7-2 and J usage is TRBJ2-3, with no clear D. The germline CDR1 and CDR2 sequences are SGHTA and FQGNSA. This CDR3 spans 15 amino acids. The V gene lost 5 bases and the J gene lost 1 base, with 13 bases spanning the gap.

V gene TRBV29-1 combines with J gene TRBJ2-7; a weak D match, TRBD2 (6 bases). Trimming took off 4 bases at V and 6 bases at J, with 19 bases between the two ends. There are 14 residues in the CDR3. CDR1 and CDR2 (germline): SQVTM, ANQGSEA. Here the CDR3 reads CSVAGRPSGGEQYF. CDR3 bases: TGCAGCGTTGCAGGCAGGCCCTCCGGGGGCGAGCAGTACTTC.

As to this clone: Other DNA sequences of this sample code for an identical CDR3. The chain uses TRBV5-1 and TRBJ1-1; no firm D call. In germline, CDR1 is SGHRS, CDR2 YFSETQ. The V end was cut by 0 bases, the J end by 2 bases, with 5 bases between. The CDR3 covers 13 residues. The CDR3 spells CASSLGGNTEAFF. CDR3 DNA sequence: TGCGCCAGCAGCTTGGGGGGAAACACTGAAGCTTTCTTT.

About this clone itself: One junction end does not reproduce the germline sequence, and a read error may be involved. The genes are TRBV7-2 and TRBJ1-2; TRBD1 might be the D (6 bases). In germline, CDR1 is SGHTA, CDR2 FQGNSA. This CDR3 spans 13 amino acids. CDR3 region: CASSLSTGTPGAF. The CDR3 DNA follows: TGTGCCAGCAGCCTCTCGACCGGGACACCTGGGGCCTTC.

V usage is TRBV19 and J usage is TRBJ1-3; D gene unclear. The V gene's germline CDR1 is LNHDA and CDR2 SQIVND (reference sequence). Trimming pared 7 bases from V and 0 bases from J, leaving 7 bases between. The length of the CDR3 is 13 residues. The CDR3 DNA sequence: TGTGCCAGTAAACACAGCTCTGGAAACACCATATATTTT. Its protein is CASKHSSGNTIYF. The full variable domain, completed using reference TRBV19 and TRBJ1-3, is DGGITQSPKYLFRKEGQNVTLSCEQNLNHDAMYWYRQDPGQGLRLIYYSQIVNDFQKGDIAEGYSVSREKKESFPLTVTSAQKNPTAFYLCASKHSSGNTIYFGEGSWLTVV.

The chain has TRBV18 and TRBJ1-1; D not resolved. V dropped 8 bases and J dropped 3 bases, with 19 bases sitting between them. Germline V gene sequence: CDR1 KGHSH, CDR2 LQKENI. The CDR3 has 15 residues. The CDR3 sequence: CASQPRSGVDTEAFF. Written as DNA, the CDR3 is TGTGCCAGCCAACCACGGAGTGGGGTGGACACTGAAGCTTTCTTT. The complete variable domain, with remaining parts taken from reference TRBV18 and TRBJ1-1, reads NAGVMQNPRHLVRRRGQEARLRCSPMKGHSHVYWYRQLPEEGLKFMVYLQKENIIDESGMPKERFSAEFPKEGPSILRIQQVVRGDSAAYFCASQPRSGVDTEAFFGQGTRLTVV.

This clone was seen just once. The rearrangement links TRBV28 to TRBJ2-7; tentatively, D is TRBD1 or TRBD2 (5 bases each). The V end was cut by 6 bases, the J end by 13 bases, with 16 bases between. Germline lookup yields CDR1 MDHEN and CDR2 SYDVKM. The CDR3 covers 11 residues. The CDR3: CASSSRGKGYF. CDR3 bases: TGTGCCAGCAGCTCCCGGGGCAAAGGTTACTTC.

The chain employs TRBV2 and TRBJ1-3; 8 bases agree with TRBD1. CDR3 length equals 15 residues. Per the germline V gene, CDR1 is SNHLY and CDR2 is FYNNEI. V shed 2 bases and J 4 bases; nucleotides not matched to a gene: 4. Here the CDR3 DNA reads TGTGCCAGCAGTGAACAGGGGGCAAGGGGAAACACCATATATTTT. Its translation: CASSEQGARGNTIYF.

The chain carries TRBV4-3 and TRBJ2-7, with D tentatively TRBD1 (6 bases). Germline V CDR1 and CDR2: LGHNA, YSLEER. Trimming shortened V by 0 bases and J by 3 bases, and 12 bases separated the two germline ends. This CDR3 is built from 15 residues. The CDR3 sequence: CASSQEGNRDYEQYF. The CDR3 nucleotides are TGCGCCAGCAGCCAAGAAGGGAACAGGGACTACGAGCAGTACTTC.

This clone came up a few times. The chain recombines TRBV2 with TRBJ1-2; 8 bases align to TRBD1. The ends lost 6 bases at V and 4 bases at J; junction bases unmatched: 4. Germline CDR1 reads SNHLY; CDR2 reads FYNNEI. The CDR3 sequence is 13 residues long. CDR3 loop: CASSPGTGYGYTF. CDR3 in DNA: TGTGCCAGCAGCCCCGGGACAGGCTATGGCTACACCTTC.

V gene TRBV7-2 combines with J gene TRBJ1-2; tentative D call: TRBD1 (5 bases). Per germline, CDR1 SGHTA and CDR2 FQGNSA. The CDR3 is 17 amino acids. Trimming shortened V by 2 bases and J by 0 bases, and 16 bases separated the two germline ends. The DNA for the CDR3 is TGTGCCAGCAGCTTATATTTTAGTGGGGACTCTAACTATGGCTACACCTTC. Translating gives CASSLYFSGDSNYGYTF.

CDR3 sequence reads: CASSKDRSGRAKNEQFF. CDR3 nucleotide sequence: TGTGCCAGCAGCAAAGACCGTAGCGGGAGGGCCAAGAATGAGCAGTTCTTC. The chain recombines TRBV7-2 with TRBJ2-1; 11 nucleotides match TRBD2. CDR1 SGHTA and CDR2 FQGNSA come from the germline V gene. The ends lost 5 bases at V and 7 bases at J; junction bases unmatched: 13. The CDR3 runs 17 residues.

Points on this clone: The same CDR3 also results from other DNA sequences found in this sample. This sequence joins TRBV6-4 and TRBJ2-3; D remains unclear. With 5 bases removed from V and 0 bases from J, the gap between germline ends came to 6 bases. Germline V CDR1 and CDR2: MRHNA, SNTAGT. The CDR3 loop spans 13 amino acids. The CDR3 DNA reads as TGTGCCAGCAGTTCCGGGAGCACAGATACGCAGTATTTT. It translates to CASSSGSTDTQYF.

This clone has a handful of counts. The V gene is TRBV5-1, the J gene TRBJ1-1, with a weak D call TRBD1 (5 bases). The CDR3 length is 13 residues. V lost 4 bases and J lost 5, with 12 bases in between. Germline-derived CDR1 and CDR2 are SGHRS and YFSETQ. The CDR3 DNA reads TGCGCCAGCAGCCAGGCAGGGTTGACTGAAGCTTTCTTT. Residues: CASSQAGLTEAFF.

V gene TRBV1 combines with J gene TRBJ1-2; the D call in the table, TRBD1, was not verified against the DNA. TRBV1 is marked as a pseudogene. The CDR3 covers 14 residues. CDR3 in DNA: TGCACCAGCAGCCAAGTAGGCAGGAAGTATGGCTACACCTTC. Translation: CTSSQVGRKYGYTF.

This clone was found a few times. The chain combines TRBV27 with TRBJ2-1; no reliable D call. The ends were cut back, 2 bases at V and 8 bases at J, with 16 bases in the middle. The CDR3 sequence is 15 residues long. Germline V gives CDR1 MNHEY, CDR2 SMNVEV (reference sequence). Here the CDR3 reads CASSLGPQALDEQFF. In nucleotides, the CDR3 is TGTGCCAGCAGTTTAGGGCCTCAAGCTTTGGATGAGCAGTTCTTC.

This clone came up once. The CDR3 spells CASSPDRVRQETQYF. In DNA, the CDR3 is TGTGCCAGCAGCCCAGACAGGGTACGCCAAGAGACCCAGTACTTC. This chain connects TRBV7-8 to TRBJ2-5; 7 positions agree with TRBD1. There are 15 residues in the CDR3. Per germline, CDR1 SGHVS and CDR2 FQNEAQ. V trimming: 5 bases; J trimming: 1 base; junction bases outside the gene matches: 7. Complete variable domain (other parts from reference TRBV7-8 and TRBJ2-5): GAGVSQSPRYKVAKRGQDVALRCDPISGHVSLFWYQQALGQGPEFLTYFQNEAQLDKSGLPSDRFFAERPEGSVSTLKIQRTQQEDSAVYLCASSPDRVRQETQYFGPGTRLLVL.

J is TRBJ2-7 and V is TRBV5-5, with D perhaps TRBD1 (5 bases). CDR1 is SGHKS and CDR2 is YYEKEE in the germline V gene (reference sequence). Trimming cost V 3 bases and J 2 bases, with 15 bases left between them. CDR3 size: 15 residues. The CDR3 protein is CASSSLRDRTYEQYF. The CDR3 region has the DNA TGTGCCAGCAGCTCACTCAGGGATAGGACCTACGAGCAGTACTTC.